What follows are 15 T cell receptor beta chains derived from one specimen sequenced in a study of response to subunit inactivated influenza vaccine. In TCRdb, the RT-PCR reads were re-called with MiXCR into one record per CDR3 protein. In the table there are more than 600,000 distinct CDR3 sequences, approximately 18% of which are singletons. The specimen was PBMCs from blood, collected 5 days after vaccination. These receptors were taken from a man aged 50-60 years who received an inactivated influenza vaccine.

This clonotype has a count of ten or more. The gene calls are TRBV6-1 and TRBJ2-6; 10 bases are a match to TRBD1. With 6 bases clipped from V and 2 bases from J, the junction kept 7 bases outside the gene matches. CDR3 length equals 17 residues. The V gene's germline CDR1 is MNHNS and CDR2 SASEGT. The CDR3 protein is CASSATGGFTGANVLTF. DNA for the CDR3: TGTGCCAGCAGCGCGACAGGGGGCTTTACTGGGGCCAACGTCCTGACTTTC.

The gene calls are TRBV24-1 and TRBJ1-5; weak D call: TRBD1 (5 bases). Per the germline V gene, CDR1 is KGHDR and CDR2 is SFDVKD. V was cut by 8 bases and J by 3 bases, with 10 bases left in between. This CDR3 is 13 amino acids long. CDR3 region: CATNLGPNQPQHF. CDR3 bases: TGTGCCACCAACCTGGGACCCAATCAGCCCCAGCATTTT.

The genes are TRBV28 and TRBJ2-2; 9 nucleotides align to TRBD1. Germline loops: CDR1 MDHEN, CDR2 SYDVKM. This CDR3 has 18 residues. With V trimmed by 6 bases and J by 5 bases, 16 bases remained unmatched. CDR3 amino acids: CASSLRLGRTGATGELFF. CDR3 coding DNA: TGTGCCAGCAGCTTGCGTTTGGGCAGGACAGGGGCGACCGGGGAGCTGTTTTTT. The variable domain in full, with the rest retrieved from reference TRBV28 and TRBJ2-2, is DVKVTQSSRYLVKRTGEKVFLECVQDMDHENMFWYRQDPGLGLRLIYFSYDVKMKEKGDIPEGYSVSREKKERFSLILESASTNQTSMYLCASSLRLGRTGATGELFFGEGSRLTVL.

The chain couples TRBV6-5 to TRBJ2-7; no clear D. The ends were cut back, 2 bases at V and 4 bases at J, with 12 bases in the middle. The CDR3 is made up of 14 amino acids. Germline V gene sequence: CDR1 MNHEY, CDR2 SVGAGI. The CDR3 is CASSYAAGTYEQYF. The DNA of the CDR3 is TGTGCCAGCAGTTACGCTGCAGGAACTTACGAGCAGTACTTC.

The chain recombines TRBV12-3 or TRBV12-4 with TRBJ2-2; unclear D gene. This CDR3 contains 13 residues. Between the trimmed V and J ends, which lost 5 bases and 7 bases, there was a span of 11 bases. The CDR3 protein is CASSITVVGELFF. Here the CDR3 DNA reads TGTGCCAGCAGTATCACAGTGGTCGGGGAGCTGTTTTTT.

This sequence joins TRBV6-1 and TRBJ2-7; 7 bases agree with TRBD1. The CDR3 length is 14 residues. With V trimmed by 6 bases and J by 2 bases, 7 bases remained unmatched. Germline V CDR1 and CDR2: MNHNS, SASEGT. The CDR3 reads CASRPGQATYEQYF. The CDR3 bases are TGTGCCAGCAGACCCGGACAGGCCACCTACGAGCAGTACTTC.

This clonotype was detected only a few times. This chain connects TRBV12-3 or TRBV12-4 to TRBJ2-1, with a weak D call TRBD2 (6 bases). The germline V and J ends were trimmed by 2 bases and 6 bases, with 14 bases remaining between them. This CDR3 has 15 amino acids. CDR3 amino acids: CASSLSGAPPNEQFF. CDR3 bases: TGTGCCAGCAGTTTATCGGGAGCCCCCCCCAATGAGCAGTTCTTC.

Ten or more counts support this clonotype. The chain uses TRBV7-9 and TRBJ2-1, with TRBD2 identical over 7 bases. Trimming cost V 5 bases and J 7 bases; bases outside gene matches: 5. The CDR3 spans 13 residues. Germline loops: CDR1 SEHNR, CDR2 FQNEAQ (reference sequence). The CDR3 spells CASSGTTRNEQFF. The CDR3 DNA follows: TGTGCCAGCAGCGGGACTACTAGAAATGAGCAGTTCTTC.

The chain uses TRBV5-1 and TRBJ2-7, with D possibly matching TRBD2 (7 bases). CDR3 length equals 16 residues. Germline CDR1 is SGHRS and CDR2 is YFSETQ. Trimming pared 0 bases from V and 0 bases from J, leaving 13 bases between. CDR3 sequence reads: CASSLAGGGHSYEQYF. DNA for the CDR3: TGCGCCAGCAGCTTGGCGGGCGGGGGCCACTCCTACGAGCAGTACTTC.

This sequence joins TRBV6-2 or TRBV6-3 and TRBJ1-1, with D hard to call. Germline V gene data show CDR1 as MNHEY and CDR2 as SVGEGT. CDR3 length: 11 residues. V was cut by 5 bases and J by 11 bases, with 12 bases left in between. The CDR3 reads CASSHKGDAFF. In DNA form, the CDR3 reads TGTGCCAGCAGTCACAAGGGTGATGCTTTCTTT.

The rearrangement uses TRBV7-2 and TRBJ2-2; perhaps TRBD1 as D (5 bases). This CDR3 region has 16 residues. The V gene's germline CDR1 is SGHTA and CDR2 FQGNSA. V shed 5 bases and J shed 4 bases, with 17 bases lying between them. In nucleotides, the CDR3 is TGTGCCAGCAGCCCTCGGGCCATAAGGGGCACCGGGGAGCTGTTTTTT. Amino acids: CASSPRAIRGTGELFF.

The chain couples TRBV12-3 or TRBV12-4 to TRBJ2-6; TRBD1 matches 11 bases. The trim removed 7 bases at V and 3 bases at J, leaving 5 bases unmatched. The CDR3 has 16 amino acids. DNA for the CDR3: TGTGCCAGCACTTGGACAGGGGGCTTTGGGGCCAACGTCCTGACTTTC. This sequence encodes CASTWTGGFGANVLTF.

The J gene is TRBJ2-1, the V gene TRBV4-2, with a possible D match to TRBD2 (5 bases). Germline CDR1 LGHNA, CDR2 YNFKEQ. Trimming removed 4 bases at V and 4 bases at J, with 17 bases between. This CDR3 region has 16 residues. The CDR3 DNA is TGTGCCAGCAGCCGAGCTCACGAGCGGCTATACAATGAGCAGTTCTTC. Its protein product is CASSRAHERLYNEQFF.

Only a few counts were recorded for this clonotype. The chain links TRBV7-9 to TRBJ2-3, with D tentatively TRBD1 or TRBD2 (5 bases each). The germline CDR1 and CDR2 sequences are SEHNR and FQNEAQ (reference sequence). The CDR3 totals 16 residues. Trimming left V 4 bases short and J 2 bases short, with 16 bases between. This chain's CDR3 is CASSYLGRGDTDTQYF. The CDR3 region has the DNA TGTGCCAGCAGCTACCTGGGACGAGGGGACACAGATACGCAGTATTTT.

This clonotype was observed a handful of times. The chain is built from TRBV5-1 and TRBJ2-2, with D maybe TRBD2 (5 bases). Germline CDR1 and CDR2: SGHRS and YFSETQ. The CDR3 is 14 residues long. V shed 0 bases and J shed 4 bases, with 7 bases lying between them. Written as DNA, the CDR3 is TGCGCCAGCAGCTTGGAGAGCGGCACCGGGGAGCTGTTTTTT. Translating it yields CASSLESGTGELFF.